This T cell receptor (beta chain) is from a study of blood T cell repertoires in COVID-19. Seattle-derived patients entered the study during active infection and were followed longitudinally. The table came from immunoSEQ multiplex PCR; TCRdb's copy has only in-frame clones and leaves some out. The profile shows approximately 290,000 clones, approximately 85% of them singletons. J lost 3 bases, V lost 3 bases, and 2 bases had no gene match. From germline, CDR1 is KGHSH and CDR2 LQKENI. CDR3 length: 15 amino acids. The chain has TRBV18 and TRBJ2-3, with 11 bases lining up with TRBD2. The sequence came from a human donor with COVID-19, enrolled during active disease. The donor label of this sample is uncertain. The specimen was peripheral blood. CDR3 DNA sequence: TGTGCCAGCTCACCCACTAGCGGGAGAACAGATACGCAGTATTTT. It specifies CASSPTSGRTDTQYF.